A selection of T cell receptor beta chains follows, all from one sample in a study of cytomegalovirus exposure and HLA in healthy donors. Method: immunoSEQ multiplex PCR; TCRdb's copy keeps in-frame clones and lacks some. Found here are roughly 77,000 clones, roughly 95% of them singletons; the top ten hold nearly 0.7%. Sequenced material: PBMCs. These receptors were collected from a woman younger than 30 in good health and CMV-seronegative. Each CDR3 is given with its conserved first and last residue. Each record gives: V gene, D gene, J gene, clone size, CDR3 protein, CDR3 DNA. A D gene is named only where the DNA matches it firmly. The size field is filled for only some rows; it gives once, few, many or a size class.

v_gene: TRBV2; d_gene: -; j_gene: TRBJ2-7; abundance: -; CDR3aa: CASSAHRVPTRQYF; CDR3nt: TGTGCCAGCAGTGCTCACAGGGTACCCACCAGGCAGTACTTC
v_gene: TRBV5-4; d_gene: TRBD1; j_gene: TRBJ1-6; abundance: -; CDR3aa: CASSNGQGVFNSPLHF; CDR3nt: TGTGCCAGCAGCAATGGACAGGGGGTCTTTAATTCACCCCTCCACTTT
v_gene: TRBV19; d_gene: -; j_gene: TRBJ2-2; abundance: -; CDR3aa: CASSIGLQQDTGELFF; CDR3nt: TGTGCCAGTAGTATTGGACTACAGCAGGACACCGGGGAGCTGTTTTTT
v_gene: TRBV5-4; d_gene: -; j_gene: TRBJ2-5; abundance: -; CDR3aa: CASSMARGGETQYF; CDR3nt: TGTGCCAGCAGCATGGCAAGGGGGGGGGAGACCCAGTACTTC
v_gene: TRBV9; d_gene: -; j_gene: TRBJ1-1; abundance: -; CDR3aa: CASSVGRGTEAFF; CDR3nt: TGTGCCAGCAGCGTAGGCAGGGGCACTGAAGCTTTCTTT
v_gene: TRBV7-6; d_gene: TRBD2; j_gene: TRBJ2-2; abundance: -; CDR3aa: CASSPLAGARGELFF; CDR3nt: TGTGCCAGCAGCCCTCTCGCGGGAGCGCGTGGGGAGCTGTTTTTT
v_gene: TRBV10-2; d_gene: TRBD1; j_gene: TRBJ1-4; abundance: -; CDR3aa: CASRDNRGEEKLFF; CDR3nt: TGCGCCAGCAGGGATAACAGGGGAGAGGAAAAACTGTTTTTT
v_gene: TRBV28; d_gene: -; j_gene: TRBJ1-1; abundance: -; CDR3aa: CASSEQGNTEAFF; CDR3nt: TGTGCCAGCAGTGAACAGGGGAACACTGAAGCTTTCTTT
v_gene: TRBV28; d_gene: TRBD2; j_gene: TRBJ2-3; abundance: -; CDR3aa: CAVGGTTDTQYF; CDR3nt: TGTGCCGTGGGAGGGACCACAGATACGCAGTATTTT
v_gene: TRBV25-1; d_gene: -; j_gene: TRBJ2-5; abundance: once; CDR3aa: CASSAGAGPRETQYF; CDR3nt: TGTGCCAGCAGTGCCGGCGCGGGGCCTCGGGAGACCCAGTACTTC
v_gene: TRBV4-3; d_gene: TRBD1; j_gene: TRBJ2-5; abundance: -; CDR3aa: CASSQEGQGATQYF; CDR3nt: TGCGCCAGCAGCCAAGAGGGACAGGGGGCGACCCAGTACTTC
v_gene: TRBV6-1; d_gene: -; j_gene: TRBJ1-2; abundance: once; CDR3aa: CASSDSPSYRVYYGYTF; CDR3nt: TGTGCCAGCAGTGACAGTCCAAGTTACAGGGTTTACTATGGCTACACCTTC
v_gene: TRBV2; d_gene: -; j_gene: TRBJ2-7; abundance: -; CDR3aa: CASTHPPGAGRSYEQYF; CDR3nt: TGTGCCAGCACCCACCCCCCGGGCGCAGGGCGCTCCTACGAGCAGTACTTC
v_gene: TRBV6-4; d_gene: TRBD1; j_gene: TRBJ1-6; abundance: -; CDR3aa: CANLGPPTGDLNSPLHF; CDR3nt: TGTGCCAACCTAGGACCTCCGACAGGGGACCTAAATTCACCCCTCCACTTT
v_gene: TRBV28; d_gene: -; j_gene: TRBJ2-7; abundance: -; CDR3aa: CASRDMGTNGHEQYF; CDR3nt: TGTGCCAGCAGGGATATGGGGACAAACGGTCACGAGCAGTACTTC
v_gene: TRBV6-1; d_gene: TRBD2; j_gene: TRBJ2-7; abundance: -; CDR3aa: CASREGTSSDEQYF; CDR3nt: TGTGCCAGCAGAGAGGGGACTAGCAGCGACGAGCAGTACTTC
v_gene: TRBV5-5; d_gene: -; j_gene: TRBJ2-7; abundance: -; CDR3aa: CASSLAARQTLTYEQYF; CDR3nt: TGTGCCAGCAGCTTGGCAGCCAGGCAGACCCTGACCTACGAGCAGTACTTC
v_gene: TRBV19; d_gene: TRBD2; j_gene: TRBJ2-7; abundance: -; CDR3aa: CASTPGRSSGRSNYEQYF; CDR3nt: TGTGCCAGTACCCCGGGGAGGAGTAGCGGGAGATCCAACTACGAGCAGTACTTC
v_gene: TRBV6-6; d_gene: -; j_gene: TRBJ1-2; abundance: -; CDR3aa: CASLGTPDFGGYTF; CDR3nt: TGTGCCAGCCTCGGGACACCGGACTTCGGAGGCTACACCTTC
v_gene: TRBV2; d_gene: TRBD1; j_gene: TRBJ2-7; abundance: -; CDR3aa: CASSMGQISYEQYF; CDR3nt: TGTGCCAGCAGTATGGGACAGATCTCCTACGAGCAGTACTTC
v_gene: TRBV9; d_gene: TRBD1; j_gene: TRBJ1-6; abundance: few; CDR3aa: CASSSGTADSPLHF; CDR3nt: TGTGCCAGCAGCTCCGGGACAGCAGATTCACCCCTCCACTTT
v_gene: TRBV7-2; d_gene: -; j_gene: TRBJ1-3; abundance: -; CDR3aa: CASSLTGGSGNTIYF; CDR3nt: TGTGCCAGCAGCTTAACGGGGGGGAGTGGAAACACCATATATTTT
v_gene: TRBV4-3; d_gene: -; j_gene: TRBJ1-4; abundance: -; CDR3aa: CASSRYRVTNEKLFF; CDR3nt: TGCGCCAGCAGCCGGTACAGGGTAACTAATGAAAAACTGTTTTTT
v_gene: TRBV7-2; d_gene: TRBD1; j_gene: TRBJ1-2; abundance: -; CDR3aa: CASSPTGVRGRSGYTF; CDR3nt: TGTGCCAGCAGCCCGACAGGGGTGCGGGGTAGGAGTGGCTACACCTTC
v_gene: TRBV7-6; d_gene: TRBD2; j_gene: TRBJ2-1; abundance: -; CDR3aa: CASSQVAGSSYNEQFF; CDR3nt: TGTGCCAGCAGTCAGGTAGCGGGGAGCTCCTACAATGAGCAGTTCTTC
v_gene: TRBV7-2; d_gene: TRBD2; j_gene: TRBJ2-7; abundance: -; CDR3aa: CASSLTVVAGIEQYF; CDR3nt: TGTGCCAGCAGCTTAACTGTGGTAGCGGGGATCGAGCAGTACTTC
v_gene: TRBV5-1; d_gene: -; j_gene: TRBJ1-2; abundance: -; CDR3aa: CASSFGRGDYGYTF; CDR3nt: TGCGCCAGCAGCTTCGGCCGGGGGGACTATGGCTACACCTTC
v_gene: TRBV5-1; d_gene: -; j_gene: TRBJ1-3; abundance: once; CDR3aa: CASSLRGAGNTIYF; CDR3nt: TGCGCCAGCAGCTTAAGGGGCGCTGGAAACACCATATATTTT
v_gene: TRBV11-2; d_gene: -; j_gene: TRBJ2-7; abundance: -; CDR3aa: CASSLVSPWQGGEQYF; CDR3nt: TGTGCCAGCAGCTTAGTCTCTCCGTGGCAGGGAGGCGAGCAGTACTTC
v_gene: TRBV27; d_gene: TRBD1; j_gene: TRBJ1-2; abundance: -; CDR3aa: CASSPRGQEYGYTF; CDR3nt: TGTGCCAGCAGTCCTAGGGGGCAAGAGTATGGCTACACCTTC
v_gene: TRBV27; d_gene: -; j_gene: TRBJ2-4; abundance: -; CDR3aa: CASSLAGFRKNIQYF; CDR3nt: TGTGCCAGCAGTTTAGCGGGGTTCAGGAAAAACATTCAGTACTTC
v_gene: TRBV15; d_gene: TRBD1; j_gene: TRBJ1-1; abundance: -; CDR3aa: CATSRAPTGTAAFF; CDR3nt: TGTGCCACCAGCAGGGCTCCGACAGGGACGGCAGCTTTCTTT
v_gene: TRBV7-2; d_gene: TRBD1; j_gene: TRBJ2-1; abundance: -; CDR3aa: CASSAGTGSNEQFF; CDR3nt: TGTGCCAGCAGCGCCGGGACAGGCAGCAATGAGCAGTTCTTC
v_gene: TRBV18; d_gene: TRBD1; j_gene: TRBJ2-7; abundance: -; CDR3aa: CASSRDRATYEQYF; CDR3nt: TGTGCCAGCTCCCGGGACAGGGCTACCTACGAGCAGTACTTC
v_gene: TRBV11-2; d_gene: -; j_gene: TRBJ2-7; abundance: -; CDR3aa: CASSLDRVTSYEQYF; CDR3nt: TGTGCCAGCAGCTTAGACAGGGTGACTTCCTACGAGCAGTACTTC
v_gene: TRBV9; d_gene: -; j_gene: TRBJ2-7; abundance: -; CDR3aa: CASSRGGTRGDEQYF; CDR3nt: TGTGCCAGCAGCAGGGGGGGGACCCGAGGAGACGAGCAGTACTTC
v_gene: TRBV5-1; d_gene: TRBD2; j_gene: TRBJ2-3; abundance: -; CDR3aa: CASSYRTSGSGDTQYF; CDR3nt: TGCGCCAGCAGCTACCGGACTAGCGGGTCCGGGGATACGCAGTATTTT
v_gene: TRBV19; d_gene: -; j_gene: TRBJ2-5; abundance: -; CDR3aa: CASSNPGTTNQYF; CDR3nt: TGTGCCAGTAGTAATCCCGGGACAACCAACCAGTACTTC
v_gene: TRBV4-1; d_gene: -; j_gene: TRBJ2-1; abundance: few; CDR3aa: CASKTMQFF; CDR3nt: TGCGCCAGCAAAACTATGCAGTTCTTC
v_gene: TRBV30; d_gene: -; j_gene: TRBJ2-7; abundance: -; CDR3aa: CAWRVGTYEQYF; CDR3nt: TGTGCCTGGAGAGTCGGGACCTACGAGCAGTACTTC
v_gene: TRBV19; d_gene: -; j_gene: TRBJ2-5; abundance: -; CDR3aa: CASSIGLSSAETQYF; CDR3nt: TGTGCCAGTAGTATAGGGCTTTCCAGCGCGGAGACCCAGTACTTC
v_gene: TRBV6-1; d_gene: -; j_gene: TRBJ2-2; abundance: -; CDR3aa: CASSAEDPAGTGELFF; CDR3nt: TGTGCCAGCAGTGCCGAAGATCCGGCGGGCACCGGGGAGCTGTTTTTT
v_gene: TRBV30; d_gene: -; j_gene: TRBJ2-3; abundance: -; CDR3aa: CAWRRVAVTDTQYF; CDR3nt: TGTGCCTGGAGGAGGGTTGCGGTCACAGATACGCAGTATTTT
v_gene: TRBV9; d_gene: -; j_gene: TRBJ1-1; abundance: once; CDR3aa: CASSVYPNGDTEAFF; CDR3nt: TGTGCCAGCAGCGTATACCCAAACGGGGACACTGAAGCTTTCTTT
v_gene: TRBV27; d_gene: -; j_gene: TRBJ1-1; abundance: -; CDR3aa: CASSPQGVGTEAFF; CDR3nt: TGTGCCAGCAGTCCCCAAGGGGTCGGGACTGAAGCTTTCTTT
v_gene: TRBV6-5; d_gene: TRBD1; j_gene: TRBJ1-1; abundance: -; CDR3aa: CASGKGQGGAFF; CDR3nt: TGTGCCAGCGGAAAAGGACAGGGAGGGGCTTTCTTT
v_gene: TRBV7-9; d_gene: -; j_gene: TRBJ1-4; abundance: -; CDR3aa: CAGKQGPNEKLFF; CDR3nt: TGTGCCGGTAAACAGGGACCTAATGAAAAACTGTTTTTT
v_gene: TRBV18; d_gene: TRBD1; j_gene: TRBJ1-5; abundance: -; CDR3aa: CASSRETGRNQPQHF; CDR3nt: TGTGCCAGCTCACGGGAGACAGGGCGTAATCAGCCCCAGCATTTT
v_gene: TRBV28; d_gene: TRBD2; j_gene: TRBJ2-7; abundance: once; CDR3aa: CASSSGSGGSYEQYF; CDR3nt: TGTGCCAGCAGTTCCGGTAGCGGGGGTTCCTACGAGCAGTACTTC
v_gene: TRBV6-5; d_gene: TRBD1; j_gene: TRBJ1-1; abundance: -; CDR3aa: CATLQGAGTEAFF; CDR3nt: TGTGCCACCCTACAGGGGGCAGGCACTGAAGCTTTCTTT
v_gene: TRBV27; d_gene: TRBD2; j_gene: TRBJ2-1; abundance: -; CDR3aa: CASGTGRLGEQFF; CDR3nt: TGTGCCAGCGGGACCGGGAGGTTGGGTGAGCAGTTCTTC
v_gene: TRBV15; d_gene: TRBD1; j_gene: TRBJ1-5; abundance: -; CDR3aa: CATSDTAGTGGSNQPQHF; CDR3nt: TGTGCCACCAGCGACACGGCCGGGACAGGTGGTAGCAATCAGCCCCAGCATTTT